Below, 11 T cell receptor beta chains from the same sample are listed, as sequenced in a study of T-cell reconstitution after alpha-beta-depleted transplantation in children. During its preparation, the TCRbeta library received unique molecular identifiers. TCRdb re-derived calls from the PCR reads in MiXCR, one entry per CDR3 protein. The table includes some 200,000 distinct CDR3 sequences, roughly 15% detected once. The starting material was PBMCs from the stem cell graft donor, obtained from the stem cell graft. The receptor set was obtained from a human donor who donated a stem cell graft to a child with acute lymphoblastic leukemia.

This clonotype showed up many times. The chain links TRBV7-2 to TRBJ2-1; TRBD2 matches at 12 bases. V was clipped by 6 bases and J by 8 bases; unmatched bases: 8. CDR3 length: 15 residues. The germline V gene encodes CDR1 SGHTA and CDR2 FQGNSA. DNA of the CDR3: TGTGCCAGCAGGACTCCTAGCGGGAGGGGGGATGAGCAGTTCTTC. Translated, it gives CASRTPSGRGDEQFF.

The CDR3 region is CASSRGDGANSPLHF. In DNA form, the CDR3 reads TGCGCCAGCAGCCGAGGGGACGGTGCGAATTCACCCCTCCACTTT. The chain has TRBV5-1 and TRBJ1-6; D possibly corresponds to TRBD1 (5 bases). CDR3 length equals 15 residues. Germline CDR1 reads SGHRS; CDR2 reads YFSETQ. V dropped 4 bases and J dropped 7 bases, with 15 bases sitting between them.

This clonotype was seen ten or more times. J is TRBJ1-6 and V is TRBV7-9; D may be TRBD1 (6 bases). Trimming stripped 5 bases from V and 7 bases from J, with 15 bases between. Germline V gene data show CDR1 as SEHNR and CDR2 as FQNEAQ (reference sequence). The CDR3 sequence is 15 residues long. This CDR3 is CASSARTEGNSPLHF. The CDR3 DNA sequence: TGTGCCAGCAGCGCACGGACAGAGGGGAATTCACCCCTCCACTTT.

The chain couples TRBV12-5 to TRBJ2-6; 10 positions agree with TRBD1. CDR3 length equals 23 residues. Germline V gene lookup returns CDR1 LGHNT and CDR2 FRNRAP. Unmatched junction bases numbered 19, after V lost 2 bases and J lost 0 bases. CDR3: CASGLWGDTTGTGDFSGANVLTF. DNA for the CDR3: TGTGCTAGTGGTTTGTGGGGGGACACAACCGGGACAGGGGACTTCTCTGGGGCCAACGTCCTGACTTTC.

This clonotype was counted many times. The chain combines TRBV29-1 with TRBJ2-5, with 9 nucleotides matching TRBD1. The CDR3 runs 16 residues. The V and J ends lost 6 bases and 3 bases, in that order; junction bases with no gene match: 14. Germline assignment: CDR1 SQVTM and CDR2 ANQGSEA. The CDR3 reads CSVPGQGKVAKETQYF. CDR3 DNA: TGCAGCGTCCCGGGACAGGGAAAAGTTGCTAAAGAGACCCAGTACTTC.

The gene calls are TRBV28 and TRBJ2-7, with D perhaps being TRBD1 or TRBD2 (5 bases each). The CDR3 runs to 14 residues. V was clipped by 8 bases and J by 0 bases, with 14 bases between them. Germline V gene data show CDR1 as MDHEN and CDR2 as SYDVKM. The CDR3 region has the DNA TGTGCCAGCCGATTCGGGACGGCCTCCTACGAGCAGTACTTC. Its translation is CASRFGTASYEQYF.

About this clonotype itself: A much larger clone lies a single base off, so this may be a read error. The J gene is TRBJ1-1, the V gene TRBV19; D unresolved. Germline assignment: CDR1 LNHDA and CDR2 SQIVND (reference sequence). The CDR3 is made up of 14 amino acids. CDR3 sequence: CSSSMFRSSSEAFF. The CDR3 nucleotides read TGTTCCAGTAGTATGTTTAGGTCGTCCTCTGAAGCTTTCTTT.

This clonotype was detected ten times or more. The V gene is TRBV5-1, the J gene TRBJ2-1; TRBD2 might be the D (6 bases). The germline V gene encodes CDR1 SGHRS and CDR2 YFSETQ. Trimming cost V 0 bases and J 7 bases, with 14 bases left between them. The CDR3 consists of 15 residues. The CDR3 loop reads CASSLEPPGGNEQFF. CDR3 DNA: TGCGCCAGCAGCTTGGAACCCCCAGGAGGGAATGAGCAGTTCTTC.

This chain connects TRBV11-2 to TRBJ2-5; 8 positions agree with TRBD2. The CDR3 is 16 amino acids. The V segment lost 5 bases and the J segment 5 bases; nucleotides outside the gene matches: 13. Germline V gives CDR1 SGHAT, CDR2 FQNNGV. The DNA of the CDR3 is TGTGCCAGCAGCGTAGCCCTAGCGGGTGGATTGGAGACCCAGTACTTC. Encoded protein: CASSVALAGGLETQYF.

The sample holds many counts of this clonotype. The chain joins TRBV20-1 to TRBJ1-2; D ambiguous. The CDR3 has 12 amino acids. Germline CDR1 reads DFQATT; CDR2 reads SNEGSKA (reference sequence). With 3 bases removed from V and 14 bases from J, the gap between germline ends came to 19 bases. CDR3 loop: CSASSESYGWTF. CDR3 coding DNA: TGCAGTGCTAGCAGTGAAAGCTATGGCTGGACCTTC.

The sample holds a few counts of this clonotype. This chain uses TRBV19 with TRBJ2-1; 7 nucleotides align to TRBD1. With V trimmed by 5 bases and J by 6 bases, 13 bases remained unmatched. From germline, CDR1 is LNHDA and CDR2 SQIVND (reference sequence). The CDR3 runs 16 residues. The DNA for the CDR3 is TGTGCCAGTAGTCCCTCGACAGGGCTTGCGGGCAATGAGCAGTTCTTC. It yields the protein CASSPSTGLAGNEQFF.